The source of this T cell receptor (beta chain) is a study of shared clonotypes between healthy human individuals (TCRdb year 2020). Some background on the complete study: The cohort included three men and two women between 18 and 49 years of age. Each donor's leukapheresis produced roughly between about 0.8 and 8.9 billion PBMCs. To estimate repertoire size and how much clonotype sharing occurs between individuals, the study deeply sequenced the blood TCR repertoires of roughly 5 healthy adults. To increase sequencing depth and limit assay-specific biases, different laboratories used diverse techniques to prepare libraries and sequence TCR repertoires. The full study reports these points: Because the study included only a small number of donors, the genetic and exposure-history diversity represented was limited. Pairwise subsampling indicated that sequencing depth was expected to affect the degree of clonotype sharing among donors. Sampling was restricted to blood, and TCR repertoires in tissue are likely to differ from TCR repertoires in blood.

Using the deep immunoSEQ assay, multiplex PCR amplified TCR CDR3 regions from genomic DNA. For each cell subset, the extracted genomic DNA was distributed evenly across all wells of several immunoSEQ 96-well plates, and each plate served as one replicate. For unsorted PBMC, about 0.3 ug genomic DNA, equal to 30,000 or so T cell genomes, was loaded into each replicate PCR. Unsorted PBMC genomic DNA was sequenced across ten immunoSEQ deep assay plates. Purified libraries were quantified with a Qubit 3.0 fluorometer, sized on a Bioanalyzer 2100, and re-quantified with the KAPA Library Quantification kit. A separate single-read 150-cycle Illumina NextSeq 550 flow cell was used to sequence each immunoSEQ 96-well plate. Per the authors' processing: The immunoSEQ output contained only junctional sequences without quality scores, so filtering could not match that applied to full-length reads. Sequences were annotated with PyIR, a Python wrapper for IgBLAST v1.9, using IMGT germline references to assign V/J genes and CDR3. Reads were removed for weak V/J assignments (E-value above 1e-6), missing CDR3, stop codons, out-of-frame junctions, or ambiguous translated residues. V3J clonotypes were defined as sequences sharing an identical inferred V gene, J gene, and CDR3 amino acid sequence. To compute the percentage overlap between repertoires, the number of shared unique clonotypes was divided by the size of the smaller repertoire. RTK rarefaction, the Chao1 estimator, and Recon v2.1 estimates of unobserved clonotypes were used to assess repertoire richness. TCRdb holds this immuneACCESS table with in-frame rearrangements only. Some clones are missing; in checked studies, unresolved V genes explain under half, and the rest has no known cause. Clone size and the V and J calls come from that table; the DNA yielded D and trimming. The table for this sample lists hundreds of thousands of clones; approximately 77% of them were counted only once. The ten largest account for about 11% of the sample.

Comments on this clone: It lacks a known antigen. Base-call qualities are not available, and no considerably larger clone is one nucleotide away.

From V the trimming removes 5 bases and from J it removes 4 bases, while the gene matches leave 4 bases of the junction unaccounted for. The CDR3, from cysteine to phenylalanine, totals 13 residues. Only CDR3 DNA is held: 39 bases, read in frame from base 1. Taken from the germline V gene (reference sequence), the CDR1 and CDR2 loops are MNHNY and SVGAGI. Donors were healthy HIV-negative adults with no recently reported acute infections or vaccinations. All donors were Caucasian adults living in Nashville, Tennessee, USA. In the unsorted samples, 87 million or so PBMCs were counted, and genomic DNA was extracted using the QIAamp DNA Blood Mini kit. After blood collection by leukapheresis, PBMCs were isolated using Ficoll-Histopaque density gradient centrifugation and then cryopreserved in the vapor phase of liquid nitrogen.

The rearrangement combines TRBV6-6 with TRBJ1-2, with 7 bases matching TRBD1. The sequenced sample consisted of PBMCs. The clonotype was recovered from a woman aged 40 to 50 in good health. Some clones in this sample may be carry-over from other donors' samples. The nucleotides read TGTGCCAGCAGTCGGGACAGCCTCTATGGCTACACCTTC. It specifies CASSRDSLYGYTF.